This TCR beta chain was recovered during a study of Ad26.COV2.S vaccination and SARS-CoV-2 variants. As for the study in general: The donor belonged to the COV1001 Ad26.COV2.S trial arm. Intramuscular Ad26.COV2.S at 5x10^10 or 1x10^11 viral particles.

General study points: The TCR breadth and depth analyses may have produced an underestimate of total T cell responses.

Treatment denoted: roughly 20 received Ad26.COV2.S at low or high dose, single or two shots; roughly 5 received placebo; per-sample allocation not given. Sampling occurred on day 63 after the first vaccine or placebo injection. Vaccination used an Ad26 vector expressing Wuhan-strain SARS-CoV-2 spike. Clones were read by immunoSEQ multiplex PCR, and TCRdb kept only the in-frame ones, dropping some. This repertoire shows roughly 700,000 clones, more than 80% found once; its top ten account for nearly 1.5%. This CDR3 is built from 16 residues. The germline CDR1 and CDR2 sequences are ENHRY and SYGVKD. Trimming at V came to 2 bases and at J to 1 base, leaving 6 bases not matched to a gene. Note on this clone: The antigen remains undetermined.

The chain couples TRBV10-3 to TRBJ1-1, with TRBD1 matching 8 bases. This TCR came from a person between 18 and 59 years old who received the Ad26.COV2.S COVID-19 vaccine or a placebo. Sequences were derived from peripheral blood, sampled in a trial of Ad26.COV2.S vaccine versus placebo. Written as DNA, the CDR3 is TGTGCCATCAGTGAGGGACAGGGTAGTAGGAACACTGAAGCTTTCTTT. Translating gives CAISEGQGSRNTEAFF.